The clone carrying this T cell receptor beta chain was counted between two and nine times. Its antigen is still unknown. The sample originates from a study of T-cell reconstitution after alpha-beta-depleted transplantation in children. The study, taken as a whole, reports: Expanded graft clones numbering several hundred reportedly gave rise to alpha-beta T cells about two months after transplant.

For TCRbeta, the library was prepared with unique molecular identifiers. TCRdb reprocessed the PCR reads via MiXCR and lists one record per CDR3 protein. The sample holds 700,000 to 950,000 distinct CDR3 sequences, roughly 15% seen once. This CDR3 region has 12 residues. The germline CDR1 and CDR2 sequences are ENHRY and SYGVKD. The V end was cut by 6 bases, the J end by 3 bases, with 9 bases between. The sequence derives from a male patient aged 10-17 years who had a stem cell transplant for acute lymphoblastic leukemia, so the T cells may come from the graft donor. The chain employs TRBV10-3 and TRBJ2-7; D gene ambiguous. The sample was PBMCs, mostly from graft donor cells, taken 360 days after TCRalphabeta/CD19-depleted stem cell transplant. The CDR3 protein is CAISLFGYEQYF. In DNA, the CDR3 is TGTGCCATCAGCCTGTTTGGCTACGAGCAGTACTTC.